This TCR beta chain stems from a study of OX40 agonist ivuxolimab in advanced cancers. Study-level points and caveats: At doses 0.1 to 3.0 mg/kg, CD4+ and CD8+ clones expanded.

About this clone itself: Its antigen is undetermined.

Generated by immunoSEQ multiplex PCR, the TCRdb table keeps only in-frame clones and is missing some. The table has tens of thousands of clones, approximately 84% seen once. Germline CDR1 reads SGHTA; CDR2 reads FQGNSA. The V and J ends lost 2 bases and 7 bases, in that order; junction bases with no gene match: 11. The CDR3 length is 16 residues. The source of this sequence is an adult with an advanced solid tumor such as melanoma, head and neck, liver or kidney cancer. The chain links TRBV7-2 to TRBJ2-7; 10 bases align to TRBD1. The sequencing used CD4+ or CD8+ T cells sorted from blood, collected in a trial of the OX40 agonist ivuxolimab. The chain's CDR3 is CASSLRVGTGVEEQYF. The DNA of the CDR3 is TGTGCCAGCAGCTTACGCGTAGGGACAGGGGTAGAAGAGCAGTACTTC.